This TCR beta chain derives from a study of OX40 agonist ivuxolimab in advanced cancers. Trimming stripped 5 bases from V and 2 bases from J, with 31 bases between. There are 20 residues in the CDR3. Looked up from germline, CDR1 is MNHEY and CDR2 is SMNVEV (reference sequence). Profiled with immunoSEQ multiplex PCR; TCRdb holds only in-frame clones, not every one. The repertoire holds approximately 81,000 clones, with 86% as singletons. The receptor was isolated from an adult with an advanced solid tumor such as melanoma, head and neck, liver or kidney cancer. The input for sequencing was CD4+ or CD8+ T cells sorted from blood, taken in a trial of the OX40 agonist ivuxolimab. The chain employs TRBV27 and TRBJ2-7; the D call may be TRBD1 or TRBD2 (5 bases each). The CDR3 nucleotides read TGTGCCAGCAGTCCCTACTTACCGGGACGGACTCCTGGGGGTACCTACGAGCAGTACTTC. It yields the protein CASSPYLPGRTPGGTYEQYF.